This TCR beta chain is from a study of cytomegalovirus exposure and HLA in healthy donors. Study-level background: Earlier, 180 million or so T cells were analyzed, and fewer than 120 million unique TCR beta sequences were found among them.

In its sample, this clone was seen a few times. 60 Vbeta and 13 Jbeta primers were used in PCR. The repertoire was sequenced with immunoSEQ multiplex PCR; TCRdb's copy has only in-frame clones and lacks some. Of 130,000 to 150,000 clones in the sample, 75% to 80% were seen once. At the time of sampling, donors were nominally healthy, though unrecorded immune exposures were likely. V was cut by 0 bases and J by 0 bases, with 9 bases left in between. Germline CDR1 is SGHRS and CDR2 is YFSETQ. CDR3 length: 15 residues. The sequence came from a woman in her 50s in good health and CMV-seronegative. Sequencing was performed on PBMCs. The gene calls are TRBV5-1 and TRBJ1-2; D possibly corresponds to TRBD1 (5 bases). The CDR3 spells CASSLGGEANYGYTF. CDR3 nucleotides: TGCGCCAGCAGCTTGGGGGGGGAAGCTAACTATGGCTACACCTTC.